A single sample is the source of the 26 T cell receptor beta chains below, sequenced in a study of regulatory T cells in long-lasting Graves disease. CDR3-region Arm-PCR and iRepertoire HTBI primers produced the TCR beta libraries. TCRdb reprocessed the multiplex PCR reads via MiXCR and lists one record per CDR3 protein. The table shows approximately 560,000 distinct CDR3 sequences, with 16% occurring only once. Stated time point: newly diagnosed GD, antithyroid drugs for less than 3 months. Isolated PBMC RNA provided the starting material for the TCR library. Separately, the same data were catalogued under a study of T cells in Graves' hyperthyroidism and ophthalmopathy.

The sequencing here drew on peripheral blood mononuclear cells (PBMCs), taken at new diagnosis, from a patient treated with antithyroid drugs. These receptor sequences come from a man between 18 and 35 years old with Graves disease.

The chain has TRBV7-9 and TRBJ1-2, with D tentatively TRBD1 (5 bases). The V end lost 1 base, the J end lost 4 bases, and 13 bases lay between the germline ends. This CDR3 is built from 15 residues. Germline CDR1 and CDR2: SEHNR and FQNEAQ (reference sequence). CDR3: CASSLGGRASYGYTF. The CDR3 DNA is TGTGCCAGCAGCTTAGGGGGCAGGGCAAGCTATGGCTACACCTTC.

This sequence joins TRBV6-5 and TRBJ1-2; TRBD1 is a possible D gene (5 bases). V was pared by 4 bases and J by 2 bases, with 11 bases between. Germline V gene lookup returns CDR1 MNHEY and CDR2 SVGAGI. This CDR3 comprises 14 residues. The CDR3 DNA reads as TGTGCCAGCAGTTTGCTAAGGGACAACTATGGCTACACCTTC. It translates to CASSLLRDNYGYTF.

This clonotype was seen at least ten times. This chain joins TRBV2 and TRBJ2-1, with 12 bases matching TRBD2. The V and J ends lost 4 bases and 11 bases, in that order; junction bases with no gene match: 3. The CDR3 extends over 13 amino acids. Looked up from germline, CDR1 is SNHLY and CDR2 is FYNNEI. The CDR3 nucleotides are TGTGCCAGCAGTGGCCTAGCGGGAGGGAAGCAGTTCTTC. Its translation is CASSGLAGGKQFF.

This clonotype was found many times. The gene calls are TRBV12-3 or TRBV12-4 and TRBJ2-5, with TRBD2 as a possible D gene (6 bases). V was pared by 8 bases and J by 3 bases, with 13 bases between. This CDR3 is 13 amino acids long. CDR3 DNA: TGTGCCAGCCAGCGACTAGTAGAAGAGACCCAGTACTTC. It encodes CASQRLVEETQYF.

This clonotype showed up just a few times. This chain joins TRBV14 and TRBJ1-2, with TRBD1 identical over 10 bases. The V and J ends lost 4 bases and 8 bases, in that order; junction bases with no gene match: 4. CDR3 size: 13 residues. Per the germline V gene, CDR1 is SGHDN and CDR2 is FVKESK. As DNA, the CDR3 is TGTGCCAGCAGCCGACAGGGGGCCGGGGGCTACACCTTC. The encoded protein is CASSRQGAGGYTF.

In its sample, this clonotype was seen a few times. The rearrangement uses TRBV29-1 and TRBJ2-1; tentatively, D is TRBD1 (5 bases). Germline V lookup: CDR1 SQVTM, CDR2 ANQGSEA. The CDR3 extends over 13 amino acids. Between the trimmed V and J ends, which lost 0 bases and 3 bases, there was a span of 6 bases. Here the CDR3 reads CSVEEDSYNEQFF. DNA of the CDR3: TGCAGCGTTGAAGAAGACAGCTACAATGAGCAGTTCTTC.

J is TRBJ1-1 and V is TRBV12-3 or TRBV12-4; no clear D. V lost 6 bases to trimming and J lost 0 bases, with 8 bases between them. The CDR3 extends over 13 amino acids. Written as DNA, the CDR3 is TGTGCCAGCAGCCGGGAGTTGAACACTGAAGCTTTCTTT. As protein: CASSRELNTEAFF.

The chain recombines TRBV11-2 with TRBJ1-1; D unresolved. Deletions cut 5 bases from V and 4 bases from J, with 11 bases between. CDR1 is SGHAT, CDR2 FQNNGV, per germline. The CDR3 contains 13 residues. The CDR3 sequence is CASSVAWGTEAFF. The CDR3 coding sequence is TGTGCCAGCAGCGTGGCCTGGGGCACTGAAGCTTTCTTT.

This clonotype was recorded a few times. V is TRBV29-1 and J is TRBJ2-1; 8 bases are shared with TRBD2. V dropped 8 bases and J dropped 7; count of bases not matched to a gene: 10. The CDR3 spans 13 residues. Germline V gene lookup returns CDR1 SQVTM and CDR2 ANQGSEA. The CDR3 DNA reads TGCAGCTCCGGAGGTCTAGCGGGTAATGAGCAGTTCTTC. Residues: CSSGGLAGNEQFF.

This clonotype showed up just a few times. The chain couples TRBV29-1 to TRBJ2-1; 8 bases map to TRBD1. The CDR3 length is 13 residues. Trimming took 5 bases from V and 5 from J; bases not matched to a gene: 5. Germline V lookup: CDR1 SQVTM, CDR2 ANQGSEA. CDR3 nucleotides: TGCAGCGTTCTTGTGACAGGGGACAATGAGCAGTTCTTC. Translating it yields CSVLVTGDNEQFF.

The V call is TRBV7-9, the J call TRBJ2-2, with 7 nucleotides matching TRBD2. V dropped 5 bases and J dropped 2; count of bases not matched to a gene: 11. The CDR3 runs 17 residues. Germline values: CDR1 SEHNR, CDR2 FQNEAQ (reference sequence). This chain's CDR3 is CASSPPPREFNTGELFF. The CDR3 nucleotides read TGTGCCAGCAGCCCCCCCCCGCGGGAGTTTAACACCGGGGAGCTGTTTTTT.

This clonotype was recorded at least ten times. J is TRBJ2-2 and V is TRBV30, with TRBD1 matching over 7 bases. Germline CDR1 is GTSNPN and CDR2 is SVGIG (reference sequence). The CDR3 is made up of 13 amino acids. Germline trimming cut 4 bases from V and 7 bases from J; bases unmatched to any gene: 6. In nucleotides, the CDR3 is TGTGCCTGGAACCGACAGGGAGACGGGGAGCTGTTTTTT. It codes for CAWNRQGDGELFF.

In its sample, this clonotype was seen a few times. The gene calls are TRBV20-1 and TRBJ2-7, with a possible D match to TRBD1 (5 bases). V lost 4 bases, J lost 3 bases, and 10 bases lay in between. The length of the CDR3 is 12 residues. CDR1 is DFQATT and CDR2 is SNEGSKA in the germline V gene (reference sequence). This CDR3 reads CSATGMGYEQYF. The DNA for the CDR3 is TGCAGTGCTACAGGGATGGGCTACGAGCAGTACTTC.

This chain joins TRBV28 and TRBJ1-4, with D possibly being TRBD1 (6 bases). V was pared by 5 bases and J by 5 bases, with 18 bases between. Per germline, CDR1 MDHEN and CDR2 SYDVKM. The CDR3 extends over 16 amino acids. The CDR3 protein is CASSPIKRGINEKLFF. CDR3 bases: TGTGCCAGCAGTCCTATCAAGAGGGGGATAAATGAAAAACTGTTTTTT.

Turning to this clonotype: It may be a read error: a sequence one base away is much more abundant. This chain joins TRBV3-1 and TRBJ2-7; D gene ambiguous. CDR3 length equals 15 residues. Germline V gene sequence: CDR1 LGHDT, CDR2 YNNKEL (reference sequence). V was clipped by 2 bases and J by 0 bases, with 11 bases between them. The DNA for the CDR3 is TGTGCCAGCAGCCAACATATGGACGGCTCCTACGAGCAGTACTTC. It encodes CASSQHMDGSYEQYF.

Remarks on this clonotype: One end of the junction varies from germline; a read error may be responsible. The chain carries TRBV27 and TRBJ2-7, with D hard to call. This CDR3 contains 10 residues. CDR1 is MNHEY and CDR2 is SMNVEV in the germline V gene (reference sequence). DNA of the CDR3: TGTGCCAGCGGTTATGACGACCAGTACTTC. Amino acids: CASGYDDQYF.

V is TRBV6-1 and J is TRBJ2-5, with D possibly being TRBD2 (6 bases). CDR3 length: 16 residues. From germline, CDR1 is MNHNS and CDR2 SASEGT. Deletions cut 4 bases from V and 2 bases from J, with 17 bases between. CDR3 protein: CASSGLARGLQETQYF. The CDR3 DNA follows: TGTGCCAGCAGTGGCCTAGCGAGGGGCCTTCAAGAGACCCAGTACTTC.

Turning to this clonotype: One end of the junction fails to match germline, which may point to a read error. V gene TRBV5-1 combines with J gene TRBJ2-2; the D is unclear. The V gene's germline CDR1 is SGHRS and CDR2 YFSETQ. CDR3 length: 14 residues. CDR3 nucleotides: TGCGCCAGCAACAGTCTCTATTCCACCGAGGAGCTGTTTTTT. This gives the protein CASNSLYSTEELFF.

Only a few counts were recorded for this clonotype. The chain is built from TRBV19 and TRBJ2-7, with TRBD2 as a possible D gene (6 bases). V was cut by 1 base and J by 6 bases, with 16 bases left in between. Germline-derived CDR1 and CDR2 are LNHDA and SQIVND (reference sequence). The CDR3 totals 15 residues. The CDR3 here is CASSIGAGSAGEQYF. DNA for the CDR3: TGTGCCAGTAGTATAGGCGCAGGGTCAGCGGGCGAGCAGTACTTC.

This clonotype was seen repeatedly, ten times or more. This rearrangement joins TRBV20-1 to TRBJ2-5; 8 bases match TRBD1. The V gene end was trimmed by 1 base and the J gene end by 3 bases; junction bases not matched to a gene: 7. Germline lookup yields CDR1 DFQATT and CDR2 SNEGSKA (reference sequence). This CDR3 has 15 amino acids. The CDR3 protein is CSARGRDRGKETQYF. CDR3 nucleotides: TGCAGTGCTAGAGGCCGAGACAGGGGTAAAGAGACCCAGTACTTC.

The chain couples TRBV5-1 to TRBJ2-2, with 9 bases aligning to TRBD1. J lost 4 bases, V lost 6 bases, and 7 bases had no gene match. The CDR3 loop spans 15 amino acids. Per germline, CDR1 SGHRS and CDR2 YFSETQ. Here the CDR3 DNA reads TGCGCCAGCAACCTTGGGACAGGGAGCACCGGGGAGCTGTTTTTT. The encoded protein is CASNLGTGSTGELFF.

Concerning this clonotype itself: A far more abundant clone sits one base away, making this likely a read error. Lacking the conserved final phenylalanine or tryptophan, this CDR3 likely reflects a read error. The chain has TRBV28 and TRBJ2-1; 15 bases are a match to TRBD2. With the DNA end fitting TRBJ2-5 better, the J assignment may be wrong. This CDR3 spans 19 amino acids. The V gene's germline CDR1 is MDHEN and CDR2 SYDVKM. CDR3 nucleotides: TGTGCCAGCAGTTGGCCGGCAGGGACTAGCGGGAGGACGCACGAGACCCAGTACCTC. As protein: CASSWPAGTSGRTHETQYL.

This clonotype was observed at least ten times. The chain combines TRBV3-1 with TRBJ2-3; D not resolved. The CDR3 length is 16 residues. Germline lookup yields CDR1 LGHDT and CDR2 YNNKEL (reference sequence). V lost 5 bases to trimming and J lost 1 base, with 16 bases between them. In DNA, the CDR3 is TGTGCCAGCAGCGTACTGATTCCCGCAGGCACAGATACGCAGTATTTT. Protein product: CASSVLIPAGTDTQYF.

The rearrangement joins TRBV9 to TRBJ2-3; TRBD2 agrees at 14 bases. Germline CDR1 SGDLS, CDR2 YYNGEE. The V gene end was trimmed by 4 bases and the J gene end by 2 bases; junction bases not matched to a gene: 6. The CDR3 loop spans 17 amino acids. The CDR3, as DNA: TGTGCCAGCAGCTCCCGACTAGCGGGAGGGTACACAGATACGCAGTATTTT. Translating it yields CASSSRLAGGYTDTQYF.

The J gene is TRBJ2-7, the V gene TRBV9, with TRBD2 as a possible D gene (6 bases). V shed 4 bases and J shed 0 bases, with 20 bases lying between them. The CDR3 sequence is 17 residues long. The germline V gene encodes CDR1 SGDLS and CDR2 YYNGEE. CDR3 protein: CASSLSDGGVPSYEQYF. The CDR3 DNA reads TGTGCCAGCAGCCTCTCCGACGGGGGAGTTCCCTCCTACGAGCAGTACTTC.

This clonotype was seen a few times. This sequence joins TRBV19 and TRBJ2-1, with a weak D call TRBD1 (5 bases). Germline lookup yields CDR1 LNHDA and CDR2 SQIVND (reference sequence). Trimming removed 8 bases from V and 0 bases from J, with 11 bases in between. There are 14 residues in the CDR3. The CDR3 loop reads CASGHSDSYNEQFF. In DNA, the CDR3 is TGTGCCAGTGGACACTCTGACTCCTACAATGAGCAGTTCTTC.